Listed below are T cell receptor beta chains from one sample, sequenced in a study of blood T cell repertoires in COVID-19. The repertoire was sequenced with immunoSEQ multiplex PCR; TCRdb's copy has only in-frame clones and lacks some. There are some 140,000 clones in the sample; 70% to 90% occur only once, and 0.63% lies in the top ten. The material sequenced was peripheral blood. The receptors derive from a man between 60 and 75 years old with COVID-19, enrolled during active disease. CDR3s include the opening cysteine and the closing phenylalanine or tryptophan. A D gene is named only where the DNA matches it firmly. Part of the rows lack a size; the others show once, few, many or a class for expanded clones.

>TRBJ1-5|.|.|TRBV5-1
CASSPGGGNQPQHF
TGCGCCAGCAGCCCGGGCGGGGGGAATCAGCCCCAGCATTTT
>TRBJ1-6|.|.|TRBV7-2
CASSHPPSLTPLHF
TGTGCCAGCAGCCACCCGCCGAGCTTGACTCCCCTCCACTTT
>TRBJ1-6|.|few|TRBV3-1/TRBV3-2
CASSPPGSPLHF
TGTGCCAGCAGCCCGCCGGGGTCACCCCTCCACTTT
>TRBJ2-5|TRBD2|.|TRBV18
CASSTSGSRGETQYF
TGTGCCAGCTCAACCAGCGGGAGCCGGGGAGAGACCCAGTACTTC
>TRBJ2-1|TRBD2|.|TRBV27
CASSLILSGRAPNEQFF
TGTGCCAGCAGTTTAATCCTATCGGGGAGGGCCCCCAATGAGCAGTTCTTC
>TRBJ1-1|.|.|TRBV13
CASSLAWQGGNTEAFF
TGTGCCAGCAGCTTAGCGTGGCAGGGTGGAAACACTGAAGCTTTCTTT
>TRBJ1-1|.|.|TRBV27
CASSRRGEAFF
TGTGCCAGCAGCCGCCGGGGGGAAGCTTTCTTT
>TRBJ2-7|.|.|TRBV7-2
CASSLEDSSSYEQYF
TGTGCCAGCAGCTTAGAGGACAGCAGCTCCTACGAGCAGTACTTC
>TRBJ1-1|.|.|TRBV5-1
CASSLLRGNTEAFF
TGCGCCAGCAGCTTGCTAAGGGGAAACACTGAAGCTTTCTTT
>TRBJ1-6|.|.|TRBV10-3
CAISESGQNNSPLHF
TGTGCCATCAGTGAGTCGGGGCAGAATAATTCACCCCTCCACTTT
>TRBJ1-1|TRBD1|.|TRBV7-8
CASSLRGQASAFF
TGTGCCAGCAGCCTACGAGGACAGGCCTCAGCTTTCTTT
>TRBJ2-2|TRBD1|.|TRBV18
CASSRTGGSSTGELFF
TGTGCCAGCTCACGGACAGGGGGCAGTAGCACCGGGGAGCTGTTTTTT